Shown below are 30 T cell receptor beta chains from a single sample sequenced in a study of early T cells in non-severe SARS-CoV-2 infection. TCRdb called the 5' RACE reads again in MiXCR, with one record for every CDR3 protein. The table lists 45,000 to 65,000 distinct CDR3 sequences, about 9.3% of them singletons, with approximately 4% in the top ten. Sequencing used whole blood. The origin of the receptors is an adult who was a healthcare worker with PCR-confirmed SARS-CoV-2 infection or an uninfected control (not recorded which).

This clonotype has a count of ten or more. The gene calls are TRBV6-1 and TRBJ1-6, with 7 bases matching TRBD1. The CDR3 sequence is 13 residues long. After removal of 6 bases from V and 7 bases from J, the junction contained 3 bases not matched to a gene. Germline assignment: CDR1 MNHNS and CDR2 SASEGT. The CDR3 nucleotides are TGTGCCAGCAGGGGACAGCGGAATTCACCCCTCCACTTT. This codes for CASRGQRNSPLHF.

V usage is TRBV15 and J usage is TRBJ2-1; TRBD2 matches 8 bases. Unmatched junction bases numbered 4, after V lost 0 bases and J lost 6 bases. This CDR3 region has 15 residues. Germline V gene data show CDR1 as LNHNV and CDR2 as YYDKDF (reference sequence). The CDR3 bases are TGTGCCACCAGCAGAGACCCGCTAGCGGGCAATGAGCAGTTCTTC. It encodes CATSRDPLAGNEQFF. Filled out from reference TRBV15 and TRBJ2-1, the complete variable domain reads DAMVIQNPRYQVTQFGKPVTLSCSQTLNHNVMYWYQQKSSQAPKLLFHYYDKDFNNEADTPDNFQSRRPNTSFCFLDIRSPGLGDTAMYLCATSRDPLAGNEQFFGPGTRLTVL.

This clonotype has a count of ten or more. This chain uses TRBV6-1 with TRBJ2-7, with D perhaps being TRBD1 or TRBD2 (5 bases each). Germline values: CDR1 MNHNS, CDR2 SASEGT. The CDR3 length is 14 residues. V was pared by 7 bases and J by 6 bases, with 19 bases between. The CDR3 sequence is CASMVRDRASEQYF. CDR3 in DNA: TGTGCCAGCATGGTGAGGGACCGGGCAAGCGAGCAGTACTTC.

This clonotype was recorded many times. The CDR3 DNA is TGTGCCGCAAGAGAGGACAGGGGCAATCAGCCCCAGCATTTT. This encodes CAAREDRGNQPQHF. The chain combines TRBV6-6 with TRBJ1-5; 8 bases agree with TRBD1. Germline lookup yields CDR1 MNHNY and CDR2 SVGAGI (reference sequence). Unmatched junction bases numbered 8, after V lost 11 bases and J lost 2 bases. CDR3 length: 14 residues.

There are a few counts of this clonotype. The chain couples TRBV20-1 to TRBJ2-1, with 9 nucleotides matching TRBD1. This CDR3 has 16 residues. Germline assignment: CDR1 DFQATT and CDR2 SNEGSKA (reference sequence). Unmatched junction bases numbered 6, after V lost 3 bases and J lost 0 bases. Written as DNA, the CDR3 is TGCAGTGCTAGGGACAGGGGAATCAGCTCCTACAATGAGCAGTTCTTC. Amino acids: CSARDRGISSYNEQFF.

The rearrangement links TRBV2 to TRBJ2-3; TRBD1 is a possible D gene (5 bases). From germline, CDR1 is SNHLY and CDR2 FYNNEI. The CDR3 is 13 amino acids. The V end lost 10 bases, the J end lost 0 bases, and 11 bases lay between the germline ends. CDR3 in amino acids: CATTGASTDTQYF. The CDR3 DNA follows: TGTGCCACCACAGGTGCTAGCACAGATACGCAGTATTTT.

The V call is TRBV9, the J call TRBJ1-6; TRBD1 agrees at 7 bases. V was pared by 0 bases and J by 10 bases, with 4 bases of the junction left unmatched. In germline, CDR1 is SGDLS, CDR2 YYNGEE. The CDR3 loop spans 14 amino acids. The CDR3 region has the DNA TGTGCCAGCAGCGTAGAGGGGGCCAAATCACCCCTCCACTTT. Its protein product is CASSVEGAKSPLHF.

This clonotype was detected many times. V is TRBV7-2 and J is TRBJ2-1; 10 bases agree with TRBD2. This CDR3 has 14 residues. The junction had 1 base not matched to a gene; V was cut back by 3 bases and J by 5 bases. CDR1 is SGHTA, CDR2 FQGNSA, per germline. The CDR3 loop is CASSLGLANNEQFF. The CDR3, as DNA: TGTGCCAGCAGCTTGGGACTAGCGAACAATGAGCAGTTCTTC.

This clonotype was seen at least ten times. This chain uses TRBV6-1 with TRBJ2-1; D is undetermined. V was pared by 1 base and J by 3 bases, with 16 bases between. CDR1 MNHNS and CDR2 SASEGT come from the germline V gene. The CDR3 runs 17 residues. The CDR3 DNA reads TGTGCCAGCAGTGAAGTTGGCGTAGAGGCCCTCTACAATGAGCAGTTCTTC. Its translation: CASSEVGVEALYNEQFF.

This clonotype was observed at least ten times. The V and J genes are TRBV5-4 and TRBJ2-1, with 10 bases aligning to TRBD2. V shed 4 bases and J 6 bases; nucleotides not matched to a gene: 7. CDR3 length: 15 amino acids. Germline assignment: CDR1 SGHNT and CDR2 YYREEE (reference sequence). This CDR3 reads CASSPAGGLSNEQFF. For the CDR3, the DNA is TGTGCCAGCAGCCCAGCGGGAGGGCTCAGCAATGAGCAGTTCTTC.

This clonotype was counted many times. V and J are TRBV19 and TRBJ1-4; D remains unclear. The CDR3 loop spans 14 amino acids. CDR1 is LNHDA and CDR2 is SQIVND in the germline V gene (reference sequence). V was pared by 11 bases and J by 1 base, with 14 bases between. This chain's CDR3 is CAPVPEGTNEKLFF. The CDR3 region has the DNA TGTGCCCCGGTCCCGGAGGGAACTAATGAAAAACTGTTTTTT.

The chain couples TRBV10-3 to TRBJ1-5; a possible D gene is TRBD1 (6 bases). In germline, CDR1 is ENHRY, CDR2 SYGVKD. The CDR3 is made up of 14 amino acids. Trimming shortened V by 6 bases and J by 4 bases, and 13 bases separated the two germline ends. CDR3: CAISANRDNQPQHF. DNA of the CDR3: TGTGCCATCAGCGCAAACAGGGATAATCAGCCCCAGCATTTT.

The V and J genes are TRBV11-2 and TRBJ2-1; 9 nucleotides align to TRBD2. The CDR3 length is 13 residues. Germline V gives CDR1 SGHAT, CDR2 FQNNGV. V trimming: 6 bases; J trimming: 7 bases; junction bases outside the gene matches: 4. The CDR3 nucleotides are TGTGCCAGCAGGCCCGCGGGGGGGAATGAGCAGTTCTTC. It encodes CASRPAGGNEQFF.

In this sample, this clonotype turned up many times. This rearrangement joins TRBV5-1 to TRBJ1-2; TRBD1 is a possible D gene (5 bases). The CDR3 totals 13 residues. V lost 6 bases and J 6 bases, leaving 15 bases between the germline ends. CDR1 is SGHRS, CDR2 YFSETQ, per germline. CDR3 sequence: CASTLGGLDGYTF. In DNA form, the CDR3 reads TGCGCCAGCACCCTGGGGGGTTTGGATGGCTACACCTTC.

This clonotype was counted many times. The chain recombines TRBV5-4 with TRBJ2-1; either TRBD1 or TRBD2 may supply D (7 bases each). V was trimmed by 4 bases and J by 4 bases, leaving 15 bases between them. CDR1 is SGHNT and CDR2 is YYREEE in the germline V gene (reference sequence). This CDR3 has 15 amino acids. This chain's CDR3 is CASSPGGALYNEQFF. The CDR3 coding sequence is TGTGCCAGCAGCCCAGGGGGGGCATTATACAATGAGCAGTTCTTC.

CDR3 region: CASSLQGANYGYTF. The CDR3, as DNA: TGTGCCAGCAGCTTACAGGGTGCGAACTATGGCTACACCTTC. The rearrangement links TRBV13 to TRBJ1-2, with a possible D match to TRBD1 (5 bases). The germline gives CDR1 PRHDT, CDR2 FYEKMQ (reference sequence). Trimming took off 2 bases at V and 2 bases at J, with 9 bases between the two ends. The CDR3 contains 14 residues.

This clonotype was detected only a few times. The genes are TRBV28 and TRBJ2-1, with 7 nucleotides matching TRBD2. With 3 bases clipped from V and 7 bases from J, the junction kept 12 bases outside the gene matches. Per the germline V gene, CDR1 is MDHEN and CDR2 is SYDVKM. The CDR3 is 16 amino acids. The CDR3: CASSFLSGTGQNEQFF. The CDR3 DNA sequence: TGTGCCAGCAGTTTCCTCAGCGGGACTGGTCAGAATGAGCAGTTCTTC.

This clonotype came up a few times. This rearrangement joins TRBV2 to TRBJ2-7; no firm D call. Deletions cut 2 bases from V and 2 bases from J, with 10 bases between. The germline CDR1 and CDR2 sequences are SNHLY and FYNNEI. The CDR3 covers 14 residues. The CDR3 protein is CASSEMGITYEQYF. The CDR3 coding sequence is TGTGCCAGCAGTGAAATGGGGATTACCTACGAGCAGTACTTC. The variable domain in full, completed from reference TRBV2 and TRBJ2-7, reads EPEVTQTPSHQVTQMGQEVILRCVPISNHLYFYWYRQILGQKVEFLVSFYNNEISEKSEIFDDQFSVERPDGSNFTLKIRSTKLEDSAMYFCASSEMGITYEQYFGPGTRLTVT.

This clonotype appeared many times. This CDR3 reads CASSTQGGGYTF. CDR3 in DNA: TGTGCCAGCAGCACCCAGGGCGGCGGCTACACCTTC. The rearrangement uses TRBV7-9 and TRBJ1-2; D might be TRBD1 (5 bases). CDR1 and CDR2 from the germline V gene are SEHNR and FQNEAQ (reference sequence). The V end lost 5 bases, the J end lost 8 bases, and 12 bases lay between the germline ends. There are 12 residues in the CDR3.

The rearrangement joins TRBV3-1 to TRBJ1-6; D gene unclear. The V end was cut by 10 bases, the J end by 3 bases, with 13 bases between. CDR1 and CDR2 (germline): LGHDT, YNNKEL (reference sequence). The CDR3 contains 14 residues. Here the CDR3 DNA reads TGTGCCACCGCCGACGGTATCTATAATTCACCCCTCCACTTT. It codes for CATADGIYNSPLHF.

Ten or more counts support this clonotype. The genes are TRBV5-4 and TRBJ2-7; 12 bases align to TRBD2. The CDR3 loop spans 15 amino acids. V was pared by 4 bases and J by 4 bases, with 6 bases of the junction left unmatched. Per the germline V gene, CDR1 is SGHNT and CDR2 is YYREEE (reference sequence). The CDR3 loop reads CASSRGTSGSYEQYF. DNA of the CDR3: TGTGCCAGCAGCCGTGGGACTAGCGGGTCGTACGAGCAGTACTTC. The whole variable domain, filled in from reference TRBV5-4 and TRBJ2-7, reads ETGVTQSPTHLIKTRGQQVTLRCSSQSGHNTVSWYQQALGQGPQFIFQYYREEENGRGNFPPRFSGLQFPNYSSELNVNALELDDSALYLCASSRGTSGSYEQYFGPGTRLTVT.

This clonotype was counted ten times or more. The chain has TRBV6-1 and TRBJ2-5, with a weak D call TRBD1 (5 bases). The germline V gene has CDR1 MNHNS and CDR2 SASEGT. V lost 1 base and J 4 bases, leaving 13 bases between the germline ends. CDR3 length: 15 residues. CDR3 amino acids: CASSEEVRERETQYF. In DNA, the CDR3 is TGTGCCAGCAGTGAAGAAGTCAGGGAACGAGAGACCCAGTACTTC.

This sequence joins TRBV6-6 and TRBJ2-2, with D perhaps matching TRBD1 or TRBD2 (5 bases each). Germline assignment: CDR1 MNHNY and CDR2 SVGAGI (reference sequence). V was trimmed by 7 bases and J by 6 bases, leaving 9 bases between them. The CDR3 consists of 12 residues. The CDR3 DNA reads TGTGCCAGCAACCCGGGACCCGGGGAGCTGTTTTTT. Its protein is CASNPGPGELFF.

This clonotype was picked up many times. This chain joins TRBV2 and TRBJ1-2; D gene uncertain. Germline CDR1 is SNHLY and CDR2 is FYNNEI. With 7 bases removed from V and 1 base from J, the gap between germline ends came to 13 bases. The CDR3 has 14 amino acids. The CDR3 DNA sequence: TGTGCCAGCAAAGGTCAGGTGATTAACTATGGCTACACCTTC. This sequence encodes CASKGQVINYGYTF. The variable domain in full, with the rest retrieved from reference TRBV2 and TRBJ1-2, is EPEVTQTPSHQVTQMGQEVILRCVPISNHLYFYWYRQILGQKVEFLVSFYNNEISEKSEIFDDQFSVERPDGSNFTLKIRSTKLEDSAMYFCASKGQVINYGYTFGSGTRLTVV.

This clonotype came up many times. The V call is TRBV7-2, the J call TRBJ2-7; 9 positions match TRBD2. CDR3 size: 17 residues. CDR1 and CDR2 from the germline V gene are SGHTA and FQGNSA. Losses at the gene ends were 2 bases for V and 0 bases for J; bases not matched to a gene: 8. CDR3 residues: CASSLPRASGISYEQYF. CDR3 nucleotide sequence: TGTGCCAGCAGCTTACCCCGGGCTAGCGGGATCTCCTACGAGCAGTACTTC.

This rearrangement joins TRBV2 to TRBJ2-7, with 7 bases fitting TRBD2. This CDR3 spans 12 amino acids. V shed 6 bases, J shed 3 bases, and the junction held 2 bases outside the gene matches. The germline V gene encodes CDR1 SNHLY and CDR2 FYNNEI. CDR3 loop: CASRGTNYEQYF. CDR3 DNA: TGTGCCAGCAGGGGGACTAACTACGAGCAGTACTTC.

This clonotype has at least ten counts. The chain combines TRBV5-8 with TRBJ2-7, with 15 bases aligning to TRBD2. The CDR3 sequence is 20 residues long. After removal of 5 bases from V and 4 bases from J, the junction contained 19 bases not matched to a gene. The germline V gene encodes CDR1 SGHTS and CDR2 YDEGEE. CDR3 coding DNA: TGTGCCAGCAGAAGATTCTCGGGACTAGCGGGGGGAATCACCCCATACGAGCAGTACTTC. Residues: CASRRFSGLAGGITPYEQYF.

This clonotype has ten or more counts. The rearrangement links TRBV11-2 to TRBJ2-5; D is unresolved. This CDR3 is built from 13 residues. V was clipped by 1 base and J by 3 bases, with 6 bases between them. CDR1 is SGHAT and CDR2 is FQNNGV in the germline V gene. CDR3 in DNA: TGTGCCAGCAGCTTAGGAGAGAAAGAGACCCAGTACTTC. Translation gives CASSLGEKETQYF.

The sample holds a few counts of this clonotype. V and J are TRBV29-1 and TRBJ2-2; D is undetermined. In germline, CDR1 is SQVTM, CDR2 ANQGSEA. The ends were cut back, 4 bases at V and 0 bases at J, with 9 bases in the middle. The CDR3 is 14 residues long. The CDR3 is CSVAQPANTGELFF. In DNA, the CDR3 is TGCAGCGTTGCACAGCCAGCGAACACCGGGGAGCTGTTTTTT.

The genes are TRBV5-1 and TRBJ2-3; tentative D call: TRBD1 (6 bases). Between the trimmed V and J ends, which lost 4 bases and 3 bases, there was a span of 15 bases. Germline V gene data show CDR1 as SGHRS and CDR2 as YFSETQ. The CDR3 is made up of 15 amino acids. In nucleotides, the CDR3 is TGCGCCAGCAGCCTTAGGGACACCAGGACAGATACGCAGTATTTT. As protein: CASSLRDTRTDTQYF.